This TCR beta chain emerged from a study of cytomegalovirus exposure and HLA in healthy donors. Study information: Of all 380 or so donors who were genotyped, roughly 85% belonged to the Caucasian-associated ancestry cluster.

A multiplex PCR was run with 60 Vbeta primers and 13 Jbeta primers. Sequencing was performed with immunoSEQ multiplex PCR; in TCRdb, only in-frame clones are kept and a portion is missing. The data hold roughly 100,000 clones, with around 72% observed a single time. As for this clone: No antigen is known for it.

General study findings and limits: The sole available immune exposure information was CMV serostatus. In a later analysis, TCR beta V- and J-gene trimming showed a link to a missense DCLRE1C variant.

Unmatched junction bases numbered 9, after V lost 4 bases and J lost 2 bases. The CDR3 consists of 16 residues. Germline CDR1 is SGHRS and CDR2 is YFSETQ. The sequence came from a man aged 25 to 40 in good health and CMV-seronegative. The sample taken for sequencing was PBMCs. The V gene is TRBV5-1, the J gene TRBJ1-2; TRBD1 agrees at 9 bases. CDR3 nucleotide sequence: TGCGCCAGCAGCCCGAGCGCACAGGGGGCAAACTATGGCTACACCTTC. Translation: CASSPSAQGANYGYTF.